This paragraph reports one T cell receptor beta chain. Its antigen is not identified. TRB rearrangements spanning V, D and J were amplified using mixed TRB-A/B primers. TCRdb independently ran MiXCR on the multiplex PCR reads; one entry per CDR3 protein. This sample yields 10,000 to 15,000 distinct CDR3 sequences, of which approximately 28% are seen a single time; about 9.9% belongs to the top ten. Trimming left V 4 bases short and J 2 bases short, with 18 bases between. The germline V gene has CDR1 KGHDR and CDR2 SFDVKD. The CDR3 sequence is 17 residues long. These data are taken from a study of T cell repertoires in aging, cancer and after chemotherapy. Findings and limits, study-wide: Untreated cancer patients had significantly lower blood TCR diversity than age-matched healthy donors.

Amplification of TCR beta used genomic DNA extracted from peripheral blood. This rearrangement joins TRBV24-1 to TRBJ2-3; D could derive from TRBD1 or TRBD2 (5 bases each). This sequence originates from a human donor with a blood cancer. Sequences were obtained from blood. The CDR3 DNA sequence: TGTGCCACCAGTGACCCTTCCGGGGCCTTTTTCACAGATACGCAGTATTTT. Translation gives CATSDPSGAFFTDTQYF.